The 18 T cell receptor beta chains below come from one sample, sequenced in a study of T-cell memory formation after mild COVID-19. MiXCR, run by TCRdb on the 5' RACE reads, gives a single entry per CDR3 protein. Of roughly 110,000 distinct CDR3 sequences listed, about 15% are singletons. Material for sequencing was PBMCs or a T cell subset sorted from them (not recorded which). The receptors here all came from a young man who had mild COVID-19 (a few samples of this study predate the infection). Cell type and time point are not known.

This clonotype was recorded a few times. Written as DNA, the CDR3 is TGTGCCAGCAGGGCCAGCCTGGGGACTAACTATGGCTACACCTTC. This codes for CASRASLGTNYGYTF. The rearrangement uses TRBV27 and TRBJ1-2, with D hard to call. The CDR3 runs 15 residues. With 6 bases removed from V and 0 bases from J, the gap between germline ends came to 14 bases. Germline-derived CDR1 and CDR2 are MNHEY and SMNVEV (reference sequence).

This clonotype came up a few times. This rearrangement joins TRBV6-2 or TRBV6-3 to TRBJ2-7; either TRBD1 or TRBD2 may supply D (5 bases each). Trimming took 0 bases from V and 3 from J, leaving 12 bases between them. CDR1 is MNHEY and CDR2 is SVGEGT in the germline V gene. This CDR3 is 15 amino acids long. CDR3 DNA: TGTGCCAGCAGTTACTCGGGGGTCGGTCTCTACGAGCAGTACGTC. It yields the protein CASSYSGVGLYEQYV.

The chain is built from TRBV6-5 and TRBJ1-4; D not resolved. CDR1 MNHEY and CDR2 SVGAGI come from the germline V gene. The length of the CDR3 is 15 residues. The germline V and J ends were trimmed by 7 bases and 6 bases, with 18 bases remaining between them. As DNA, the CDR3 is TGTGCCAGCACCCACCGCGGAGCACCCGATGAAAAACTGTTTTTT. It codes for CASTHRGAPDEKLFF.

This clonotype has a handful of counts. V gene TRBV6-5 combines with J gene TRBJ2-1; possibly TRBD2 for D (5 bases). The CDR3 has 13 amino acids. CDR1 and CDR2 from the germline V gene are MNHEY and SVGAGI. The germline V and J ends were trimmed by 5 bases and 4 bases, with 9 bases remaining between them. The CDR3 region has the DNA TGTGCCAGCAGTCTACCGGGGTACAATGAGCAGTTCTTC. Protein sequence: CASSLPGYNEQFF.

The chain couples TRBV6-1 to TRBJ1-1, with unresolved D. V was pared by 4 bases and J by 11 bases, with 8 bases between. Germline V CDR1 and CDR2: MNHNS, SASEGT. The CDR3 runs to 10 residues. As DNA, the CDR3 is TGTGCCAGCAGTGCAGTTAGCGCTTTCTTT. Translation: CASSAVSAFF.

This clonotype has a handful of counts. The rearrangement joins TRBV15 to TRBJ2-5, with 9 bases fitting TRBD2. CDR1 LNHNV and CDR2 YYDKDF come from the germline V gene (reference sequence). This CDR3 has 14 residues. V lost 0 bases, J lost 5 bases, and 1 base stayed unmatched. The CDR3: CATSRDLAGETQYF. In DNA form, the CDR3 reads TGTGCCACCAGCAGAGATCTAGCGGGGGAGACCCAGTACTTC.

This clonotype was seen only a few times. The chain links TRBV7-2 to TRBJ2-1, with a possible D match to TRBD2 (5 bases). This CDR3 spans 14 amino acids. Per germline, CDR1 SGHTA and CDR2 FQGNSA. V was pared by 1 base and J by 4 bases, with 8 bases between. Here the CDR3 DNA reads TGTGCCAGCAGCTTAGGCGGGTTTTACAATGAGCAGTTCTTC. Its protein is CASSLGGFYNEQFF.

This clonotype was counted at least ten times. J is TRBJ1-5 and V is TRBV12-3 or TRBV12-4; weak D call: TRBD1 (6 bases). Trimming removed 4 bases at V and 1 base at J, with 8 bases between. The CDR3 totals 14 residues. The CDR3 region is CASSSRGSNQPQHF. The CDR3 coding sequence is TGTGCCAGCAGTTCCAGGGGCAGCAATCAGCCCCAGCATTTT.

The V and J genes are TRBV9 and TRBJ2-5, with D tentatively TRBD1 (7 bases). The CDR3 sequence is 17 residues long. CDR1 and CDR2 (germline): SGDLS, YYNGEE. The germline V and J ends were trimmed by 3 bases and 5 bases, with 23 bases remaining between them. CDR3 sequence reads: CASSAPAGQRKSETQYF. The CDR3 coding sequence is TGTGCCAGCAGCGCACCCGCGGGACAGAGGAAGTCGGAGACCCAGTACTTC.

V gene TRBV10-3 combines with J gene TRBJ2-1; 8 nucleotides agree with TRBD1. This CDR3 comprises 17 residues. Germline V lookup: CDR1 ENHRY, CDR2 SYGVKD. Trimming at V came to 0 bases and at J to 3 bases, leaving 7 bases not matched to a gene. The CDR3 loop reads CAISESFGDRYYNEQFF. Written as DNA, the CDR3 is TGTGCCATCAGTGAGTCGTTTGGGGACAGGTACTACAATGAGCAGTTCTTC.

A few counts support this clonotype. The chain carries TRBV5-1 and TRBJ2-1; 8 nucleotides align to TRBD2. This CDR3 comprises 17 residues. With V trimmed by 1 base and J by 7 bases, 13 bases remained unmatched. Germline CDR1 and CDR2: SGHRS and YFSETQ. In nucleotides, the CDR3 is TGCGCCAGCAGCTTGAGTCCCCCGAGACTAGCGCAAAATGAGCAGTTCTTC. It is translated as CASSLSPPRLAQNEQFF.

This rearrangement joins TRBV19 to TRBJ2-1; tentatively, D is TRBD1 or TRBD2 (5 bases each). V was cut by 8 bases and J by 4 bases, with 18 bases left in between. CDR1 is LNHDA, CDR2 SQIVND, per germline (reference sequence). There are 15 residues in the CDR3. For the CDR3, the DNA is TGTGCCAGTGCCGGGGCCGGAACAAGATACAATGAGCAGTTCTTC. Encoded protein: CASAGAGTRYNEQFF.

The CDR3 region is CASSPPSGGTDTQYF. The DNA of the CDR3 is TGTGCCAGCAGCCCCCCGTCGGGGGGGACAGATACGCAGTATTTT. The rearrangement uses TRBV12-3 or TRBV12-4 and TRBJ2-3, with TRBD2 matching over 8 bases. J lost 3 bases, V lost 6 bases, and 8 bases had no gene match. The CDR3 covers 15 residues.

This clonotype has only a few counts. The J gene is TRBJ2-3, the V gene TRBV7-8; D may be TRBD1 (5 bases). The CDR3 has 13 residues. Between the trimmed V and J ends, which lost 2 bases and 7 bases, there was a span of 10 bases. Per germline, CDR1 SGHVS and CDR2 FQNEAQ. The CDR3 nucleotides are TGTGCCAGCAGCTTACAGGGATTCAATACGCAGTATTTT. It codes for CASSLQGFNTQYF.

The CDR3 is CATSRGRGTGELFF. The CDR3 bases are TGTGCCACCAGCAGAGGTCGGGGCACCGGGGAGCTGTTTTTT. J is TRBJ2-2 and V is TRBV15, with D maybe TRBD2 (5 bases). Germline assignment: CDR1 LNHNV and CDR2 YYDKDF (reference sequence). CDR3 length: 14 residues. V was trimmed by 1 base and J by 4 bases, leaving 7 bases between them.

This clonotype came up many times. The chain is built from TRBV7-6 and TRBJ1-4; 9 positions agree with TRBD1. The CDR3 consists of 15 residues. CDR1 is SGHVS and CDR2 is FNYEAQ in the germline V gene. Unmatched junction bases numbered 5, after V lost 5 bases and J lost 4 bases. The DNA for the CDR3 is TGTGCCAGCAGCCCCCGGGACAGGGATAATGAAAAACTGTTTTTT. Protein product: CASSPRDRDNEKLFF.

CDR3 residues: CASSSGGFEQYF. In DNA form, the CDR3 reads TGTGCCAGCAGCTCAGGTGGGTTCGAGCAGTACTTC. The chain combines TRBV7-9 with TRBJ2-7; D ambiguous. V shed 4 bases and J shed 6 bases, with 10 bases lying between them. The germline gives CDR1 SEHNR, CDR2 FQNEAQ (reference sequence). The CDR3 runs 12 residues.

The gene calls are TRBV12-3 or TRBV12-4 and TRBJ2-7; D gene unclear. With 2 bases removed from V and 0 bases from J, the gap between germline ends came to 11 bases. The CDR3 has 15 amino acids. In nucleotides, the CDR3 is TGTGCCAGCAGTTTAAGGGCCGTGAGCTCCTACGAGCAGTACTTC. Its protein product is CASSLRAVSSYEQYF.